Sequencing of this T cell receptor (beta chain) was carried out in a study of shared clonotypes between healthy human individuals. Study details: Three CD4 naive, three CD4 memory, two CD8 naive and one CD8 memory plate were used per donor.

This table comes from immunoSEQ multiplex PCR, and its TCRdb copy is limited to in-frame clones, with some not included. The sample includes roughly 2.5 million clones, just over 90% seen only once; the top ten take over 0.12%. The V gene end was trimmed by 2 bases and the J gene end by 5 bases; junction bases not matched to a gene: 8. The CDR3 covers 16 residues. Germline V gene data show CDR1 as SGHRS and CDR2 as YFSETQ. The sequence derives from a man younger than 35 in good health. V gene TRBV5-1 combines with J gene TRBJ2-3; 10 positions match TRBD2. The sample was naive CD4+ T cells sorted from blood. The subset is: CD45RA+ positively selected. The CDR3 coding sequence is TGCGCCAGCAGCTTTGAAACTAGCGGGGCGGGAGATACGCAGTATTTT. Protein product: CASSFETSGAGDTQYF.